These 28 T cell receptor beta chains share one sample of origin, sequenced in a study of regulatory T cells in long-lasting Graves disease. Libraries of TCR beta came from iRepertoire HTBI primers plus Arm-PCR of CDR3 regions. TCRdb reanalysed the multiplex PCR reads using MiXCR and keeps one entry per CDR3 protein. The sample carries about 240,000 distinct CDR3 sequences, 20% to 25% recorded once. As to time point: newly diagnosed GD, antithyroid drugs for less than 3 months. RNA extracted from PBMCs served as the sequencing template. Material: peripheral blood mononuclear cells (PBMCs), obtained at new diagnosis, from a patient treated with antithyroid drugs. Receptors originate from a female donor with Graves disease.

This clonotype was seen many times. The rearrangement uses TRBV5-6 and TRBJ1-2; D not resolved. The germline CDR1 and CDR2 sequences are SGHDT and YYEEEE. The CDR3 is 14 amino acids. V dropped 3 bases and J dropped 4 bases, with 13 bases sitting between them. The CDR3 is CASSSWQLPYGYTF. The CDR3 region has the DNA TGTGCCAGCAGCTCCTGGCAGCTGCCCTATGGCTACACCTTC.

Only a few counts were recorded for this clonotype. The genes are TRBV5-6 and TRBJ1-5, with no clear D. The CDR3 is 13 residues long. Between the trimmed V and J ends, which lost 3 bases and 3 bases, there was a span of 7 bases. Germline CDR1 and CDR2: SGHDT and YYEEEE. CDR3 nucleotide sequence: TGTGCCAGCAGCTCGGGTCACAATCAGCCCCAGCATTTT. It specifies CASSSGHNQPQHF. Combining the CDR3 with reference TRBV5-6 and TRBJ1-5 gives the whole variable domain DAGVTQSPTHLIKTRGQQVTLRCSPKSGHDTVSWYQQALGQGPQFIFQYYEEEERQRGNFPDRFSGHQFPNYSSELNVNALLLGDSALYLCASSSGHNQPQHFGDGTRLSIL.

Ten or more counts support this clonotype. The gene calls are TRBV7-9 and TRBJ2-5; 9 bases fit TRBD1. V gave up 5 bases and J gave up 5 bases; unmatched junction bases: 9. The CDR3 has 15 residues. The germline V gene has CDR1 SEHNR and CDR2 FQNEAQ (reference sequence). CDR3: CASSRGTGGLETQYF. CDR3 coding DNA: TGTGCCAGCAGCCGCGGAACAGGGGGCTTGGAGACCCAGTACTTC.

As regards this clonotype: Since a far larger clone is one base different, this is likely a read error. Since no conserved phenylalanine or tryptophan closes the CDR3, a read error is the likely cause. V and J are TRBV30 and TRBJ2-1; a weak D match, TRBD1 (7 bases). The last part of the DNA fits TRBJ2-5 better; the J call may be wrong. CDR3 length: 15 residues. CDR1 and CDR2 (germline): GTSNPN, SVGIG (reference sequence). The CDR3 is CASTRWGQSSGTQYS. For the CDR3, the DNA is TGTGCCTCGACTAGATGGGGACAGTCTTCAGGGACCCAGTACTCC.

This clonotype was counted ten times or more. This chain links TRBV20-1 with TRBJ2-5; TRBD1 might be the D (5 bases). Germline lookup yields CDR1 DFQATT and CDR2 SNEGSKA (reference sequence). CDR3 size: 14 residues. Trimming removed 5 bases from V and 4 bases from J, with 17 bases in between. DNA for the CDR3: TGCAGTGCTTCGCAGGGTGCCAATGGAGAGACCCAGTACTTC. Translating it yields CSASQGANGETQYF.

This clonotype was detected many times. The chain carries TRBV29-1 and TRBJ1-2; 7 bases fit TRBD1. V gave up 4 bases and J gave up 6 bases; unmatched junction bases: 5. Germline CDR1 reads SQVTM; CDR2 reads ANQGSEA. The length of the CDR3 is 12 residues. The CDR3 region has the DNA TGCAGCGTTGCAGACAGGGTAAATGGCTACACCTTC. Residues: CSVADRVNGYTF. Together with reference TRBV29-1 and TRBJ1-2, the CDR3 gives the full variable domain: SAVISQKPSRDICQRGTSLTIQCQVDSQVTMMFWYRQQPGQSLTLIATANQGSEATYESGFVIDKFPISRPNLTFSTLTVSNMSPEDSSIYLCSVADRVNGYTFGSGTRLTVV.

On this clonotype itself: The junction does not match germline at one end; this may be a read error. This chain connects TRBV7-2 to TRBJ2-3; possibly TRBD2 for D (5 bases). This CDR3 region has 18 residues. The V gene's germline CDR1 is SGHTA and CDR2 FQGNSA. In DNA, the CDR3 is TGCGCCAGCAGCCAAGATCTGGGGAGTACTCCTCTTGTAGATACGCAGTATTTT. Amino acids: CASSQDLGSTPLVDTQYF. Complete variable domain (other parts from reference TRBV7-2 and TRBJ2-3): GAGVSQSPSNKVTEKGKDVELRCDPISGHTALYWYRQSLGQGLEFLIYFQGNSAPDKSGLPSDRFSAERTGGSVSTLTIQRTQQEDSAVYLCASSQDLGSTPLVDTQYFGPGTRLTVL.

V and J are TRBV5-1 and TRBJ1-2; D may be TRBD1 (6 bases). The CDR3 consists of 15 residues. Trimming left V 0 bases short and J 2 bases short, with 11 bases between. Germline V gene lookup returns CDR1 SGHRS and CDR2 YFSETQ. The CDR3 spells CASSLVGTTNYGYTF. In nucleotides, the CDR3 is TGCGCCAGCAGCTTGGTAGGGACAACCAACTATGGCTACACCTTC.

V and J are TRBV29-1 and TRBJ2-5; the D gene could be TRBD1 or TRBD2 (5 bases each). CDR1 is SQVTM and CDR2 is ANQGSEA in the germline V gene. The V end lost 3 bases, the J end lost 7 bases, and 15 bases lay between the germline ends. This CDR3 is built from 13 residues. The CDR3: CSVDNGTPGTQYF. The CDR3 DNA sequence: TGCAGCGTTGATAACGGGACCCCAGGGACCCAGTACTTC. The whole variable domain, filled in from reference TRBV29-1 and TRBJ2-5, reads SAVISQKPSRDICQRGTSLTIQCQVDSQVTMMFWYRQQPGQSLTLIATANQGSEATYESGFVIDKFPISRPNLTFSTLTVSNMSPEDSSIYLCSVDNGTPGTQYFGPGTRLLVL.

V gene TRBV20-1 combines with J gene TRBJ2-1, with D possibly TRBD2 on 5 matching bases. The CDR3 sequence is 11 residues long. Looked up from germline, CDR1 is DFQATT and CDR2 is SNEGSKA (reference sequence). The V gene lost 6 bases and the J gene lost 7 bases, with 10 bases spanning the gap. CDR3 DNA sequence: TGCAGTGCGGGGAGTGGGAATGAGCAGTTCTTC. This encodes CSAGSGNEQFF.

This clonotype was recorded many times. The chain employs TRBV6-2 or TRBV6-3 and TRBJ2-1; possible D gene TRBD1, 5 bases. The germline V and J ends were trimmed by 6 bases and 2 bases, with 17 bases remaining between them. The V gene's germline CDR1 is MNHEY and CDR2 SVGEGT. CDR3 length equals 16 residues. The DNA of the CDR3 is TGTGCCAGCAGCAGGATAGGGGCTACGACCTACAATGAGCAGTTCTTC. Amino acid sequence: CASSRIGATTYNEQFF.

Only a few counts were recorded for this clonotype. The chain has TRBV6-5 and TRBJ2-3; weak D call: TRBD2 (5 bases). The germline CDR1 and CDR2 sequences are MNHEY and SVGAGI. The CDR3 runs to 17 residues. V was cut by 2 bases and J by 1 base, with 16 bases left in between. CDR3 loop: CASSYPTIATRTDTQYF. CDR3 nucleotide sequence: TGTGCCAGCAGTTACCCCACAATAGCGACCCGCACAGATACGCAGTATTTT.

This clonotype was counted many times. The chain carries TRBV20-1 and TRBJ2-7, with 9 positions matching TRBD2. The CDR3 length is 15 residues. J gave up 4 bases and V 1 base, and 8 bases lay outside the gene matches. In germline, CDR1 is DFQATT, CDR2 SNEGSKA (reference sequence). CDR3: CSARVGRGGLYEQYF. As DNA, the CDR3 is TGCAGTGCTAGAGTCGGGCGGGGGGGCCTATACGAGCAGTACTTC.

This clonotype was detected ten times or more. This sequence joins TRBV6-1 and TRBJ2-1, with D perhaps being TRBD1 or TRBD2 (5 bases each). Germline lookup yields CDR1 MNHNS and CDR2 SASEGT. This CDR3 has 13 amino acids. Trimming left V 6 bases short and J 6 bases short, with 12 bases between. As DNA, the CDR3 is TGTGCCAGCAGGGACCATGGGACCAATGAGCAGTTCTTC. This sequence encodes CASRDHGTNEQFF.

This clonotype was detected many times. The rearrangement joins TRBV7-3 to TRBJ2-1, with D unresolved. Looked up from germline, CDR1 is SGHTA and CDR2 is FQGTGA. V shed 1 base and J shed 7 bases, with 8 bases lying between them. The CDR3 length is 13 residues. The CDR3 nucleotides read TGTGCCAGCAGCTTAATGGAACAGAATGAGCAGTTCTTC. It yields the protein CASSLMEQNEQFF.

The chain employs TRBV12-3 or TRBV12-4 and TRBJ2-2; D unresolved. V lost 2 bases and J 1 base, leaving 11 bases between the germline ends. This CDR3 region has 16 residues. For the CDR3, the DNA is TGTGCCAGCAGTTTATGGGTTCCAGGGAACACCGGGGAGCTGTTTTTT. This sequence encodes CASSLWVPGNTGELFF.

This clonotype has ten or more counts. The chain joins TRBV20-1 to TRBJ2-3; D possibly matches TRBD1 or TRBD2 (5 bases each). CDR3 length: 13 residues. CDR1 DFQATT and CDR2 SNEGSKA come from the germline V gene (reference sequence). Trimming removed 6 bases from V and 4 bases from J, with 14 bases in between. CDR3 region: CSASGGIADTQYF. As DNA, the CDR3 is TGCAGTGCGAGTGGGGGTATCGCAGATACGCAGTATTTT.

Ten or more counts support this clonotype. The chain links TRBV2 to TRBJ1-2; D call uncertain. CDR1 is SNHLY, CDR2 FYNNEI, per germline. This CDR3 has 12 amino acids. Trimming took 4 bases from V and 3 from J, leaving 6 bases between them. The CDR3 loop is CASSAGYYGYTF. The DNA for the CDR3 is TGTGCCAGCAGTGCTGGCTACTATGGCTACACCTTC.

This clonotype occurred many times. The chain couples TRBV3-1 to TRBJ2-7; TRBD2 aligns across 10 bases. The V and J ends lost 4 bases and 6 bases, in that order; junction bases with no gene match: 12. The CDR3 contains 16 residues. CDR1 and CDR2 from the germline V gene are LGHDT and YNNKEL (reference sequence). The DNA of the CDR3 is TGTGCCAGCAGCCGCCGCCCTAGCGGGGGATTTGTCGAGCAGTACTTC. Protein sequence: CASSRRPSGGFVEQYF.

This clonotype appeared many times. The chain is built from TRBV7-9 and TRBJ2-3, with 9 positions matching TRBD2. CDR1 SEHNR and CDR2 FQNEAQ come from the germline V gene (reference sequence). This CDR3 region has 17 residues. V lost 5 bases and J lost 1; bases outside the gene matches: 10. CDR3 bases: TGTGCCAGCAGCGATATAGCGGGGGCGAGTGGCACAGATACGCAGTATTTT. This sequence encodes CASSDIAGASGTDTQYF.

This clonotype was seen repeatedly, ten times or more. The V gene is TRBV20-1, the J gene TRBJ1-2, with 9 nucleotides matching TRBD1. CDR1 is DFQATT and CDR2 is SNEGSKA in the germline V gene (reference sequence). Trimming at V came to 6 bases and at J to 8 bases, leaving 13 bases not matched to a gene. The CDR3 consists of 14 residues. Here the CDR3 DNA reads TGCAGTGCCAGCTTTTTCCGGGACAGGGAGGGCTACACCTTC. Protein sequence: CSASFFRDREGYTF.

This chain links TRBV14 with TRBJ2-4; D may be TRBD2 (6 bases). V lost 4 bases to trimming and J lost 0 bases, with 10 bases between them. The CDR3 covers 15 residues. Germline loops: CDR1 SGHDN, CDR2 FVKESK. The CDR3, as DNA: TGTGCCAGCAGCCCGGGACTCCGAGCCAAAAACATTCAGTACTTC. Translating gives CASSPGLRAKNIQYF.

The table lists this clonotype with many counts. This chain uses TRBV2 with TRBJ2-4; TRBD2 might be the D (6 bases). This CDR3 comprises 15 residues. Germline V gene sequence: CDR1 SNHLY, CDR2 FYNNEI. V lost 0 bases and J lost 0, with 6 bases in between. In nucleotides, the CDR3 is TGTGCCAGCAGTGAAGCGCGGGGAGCCAAAAACATTCAGTACTTC. It translates to CASSEARGAKNIQYF.

This clonotype has at least ten counts. V is TRBV11-2 and J is TRBJ2-7, with D maybe TRBD1 (6 bases). Germline CDR1 SGHAT, CDR2 FQNNGV. The CDR3 extends over 14 amino acids. V was pared by 9 bases and J by 6 bases, with 21 bases between. The CDR3 DNA reads as TGTGCCAGTCTTTCGGTACAGGGATTCCGCGAGCAGTACTTC. It encodes CASLSVQGFREQYF.

This clonotype showed up many times. V usage is TRBV19 and J usage is TRBJ1-1; a weak D match, TRBD1 (6 bases). Germline V lookup: CDR1 LNHDA, CDR2 SQIVND (reference sequence). The V and J ends lost 10 bases and 11 bases respectively, with 20 bases between them. The CDR3 is 12 amino acids. As DNA, the CDR3 is TGTGCCACCCGGAATTATAGGGGGTTCGCTTTCTTT. This sequence encodes CATRNYRGFAFF.

This clonotype has ten or more counts. The chain joins TRBV12-3 or TRBV12-4 to TRBJ1-2; D uncertain. The CDR3 is 12 amino acids. The germline V and J ends were trimmed by 6 bases and 5 bases, with 10 bases remaining between them. The CDR3 loop reads CASSVVGYGYTF. The CDR3 DNA reads as TGTGCCAGCAGCGTGGTTGGATATGGCTACACCTTC.

This clonotype showed up many times. The chain joins TRBV7-2 to TRBJ1-5, with D maybe TRBD1 (5 bases). V was cut by 5 bases and J by 4 bases, with 12 bases left in between. The V gene's germline CDR1 is SGHTA and CDR2 FQGNSA. The CDR3 sequence is 14 residues long. The CDR3 region is CASSVDSRNQPQHF. CDR3 DNA sequence: TGTGCCAGCAGCGTCGACAGTAGAAATCAGCCCCAGCATTTT.

This clonotype was found many times. This chain joins TRBV20-1 and TRBJ1-1; D might be TRBD1 (5 bases). Germline V gene data show CDR1 as DFQATT and CDR2 as SNEGSKA (reference sequence). Trimming took 1 base from V and 1 from J, leaving 16 bases between them. The CDR3 is made up of 16 amino acids. The CDR3 sequence: CSARAWGRNKNTEAFF. The CDR3 DNA sequence: TGCAGTGCTAGAGCTTGGGGCAGAAACAAGAACACTGAAGCTTTCTTT.